These 20 T cell receptor beta chains were sequenced from one sample in a study of glioma-infiltrating T cells after dendritic cell vaccination. Measured with immunoSEQ multiplex PCR; TCRdb has only the in-frame clones, and not every one. The data hold over 55,000 clones, with around 86% observed a single time. The specimen comprised blood, sampled before dendritic cell vaccination. All receptors come from a human donor with glioblastoma.

This clone was observed once. The chain has TRBV6-5 and TRBJ1-1, with 8 nucleotides matching TRBD1. Trimming took 10 bases from V and 5 from J; bases not matched to a gene: 12. The CDR3 consists of 14 residues. Germline V gene sequence: CDR1 MNHEY, CDR2 SVGAGI. The CDR3 DNA follows: TGTGCCACCAATCGACAGGGGCGCTGGACTGAAGCTTTCTTT. As protein: CATNRQGRWTEAFF.

The chain carries TRBV5-8 and TRBJ1-2; D remains ambiguous. The germline V gene has CDR1 SGHTS and CDR2 YDEGEE. CDR3 length equals 15 residues. V lost 2 bases and J lost 8, with 19 bases in between. The CDR3 region is CASSFVRGALRGYTF. CDR3 coding DNA: TGTGCCAGCAGCTTTGTTAGAGGCGCGTTGCGCGGCTACACCTTC.

V and J are TRBV2 and TRBJ1-1, with a tentative D call TRBD1 (6 bases). V was clipped by 7 bases and J by 3 bases, with 12 bases between them. The CDR3 totals 13 residues. Per germline, CDR1 SNHLY and CDR2 FYNNEI. The CDR3 spells CASKRTEDTEAFF. In DNA form, the CDR3 reads TGTGCCAGCAAGAGGACAGAAGACACTGAAGCTTTCTTT.

The chain joins TRBV2 to TRBJ2-5; D unresolved. With 4 bases removed from V and 4 bases from J, the gap between germline ends came to 4 bases. Germline CDR1 is SNHLY and CDR2 is FYNNEI. CDR3 length: 11 amino acids. The DNA of the CDR3 is TGTGCCAGCAGTGTTCTAGAGACCCAGTACTTC. Its translation is CASSVLETQYF.

The chain uses TRBV7-9 and TRBJ1-4, with TRBD1 as a possible D gene (5 bases). CDR3 length: 13 amino acids. Trimming stripped 5 bases from V and 11 bases from J, with 15 bases between. The V gene's germline CDR1 is SEHNR and CDR2 FQNEAQ (reference sequence). The CDR3 DNA sequence: TGTGCCAGCAGCCCCGCTCCATCAGGGAAACTGTTTTTT. Encoded protein: CASSPAPSGKLFF.

The V call is TRBV7-2, the J call TRBJ2-7, with a weak D call TRBD1 (5 bases). Germline lookup yields CDR1 SGHTA and CDR2 FQGNSA. This CDR3 comprises 14 residues. V was pared by 2 bases and J by 3 bases, with 11 bases between. The CDR3 bases are TGTGCCAGCAGCTTATCTACGGACAACTACGAGCAGTACTTC. It specifies CASSLSTDNYEQYF.

V gene TRBV29-1 combines with J gene TRBJ2-5; 12 nucleotides line up with TRBD2. Germline V gene data show CDR1 as SQVTM and CDR2 as ANQGSEA. The CDR3 length is 16 residues. With V trimmed by 3 bases and J by 4 bases, 9 bases remained unmatched. CDR3 in amino acids: CSVELAGGPVGETQYF. CDR3 bases: TGCAGCGTTGAGCTAGCGGGGGGGCCGGTAGGAGAGACCCAGTACTTC.

This clone was recorded only once. The chain is built from TRBV19 and TRBJ2-3; 9 bases are a match to TRBD2. The CDR3 spans 15 residues. V shed 5 bases and J 5 bases; nucleotides not matched to a gene: 8. Germline V gives CDR1 LNHDA, CDR2 SQIVND (reference sequence). CDR3 in amino acids: CASSPQRGVEDTQYF. The CDR3 nucleotides read TGTGCCAGTAGTCCCCAGCGGGGGGTTGAAGATACGCAGTATTTT.

The chain links TRBV2 to TRBJ2-2; weak D call: TRBD2 (6 bases). Germline CDR1 reads SNHLY; CDR2 reads FYNNEI. Deletions cut 4 bases from V and 6 bases from J, with 12 bases between. CDR3 size: 14 residues. The CDR3 is CASSVGAGPGELFF. The CDR3 nucleotides read TGTGCCAGCAGTGTGGGTGCGGGACCCGGGGAGCTGTTTTTT.

The chain carries TRBV7-9 and TRBJ1-6; TRBD1 agrees at 8 bases. J lost 7 bases, V lost 5 bases, and 7 bases had no gene match. The CDR3 covers 15 residues. The germline V gene has CDR1 SEHNR and CDR2 FQNEAQ (reference sequence). Here the CDR3 reads CASSLERTGNSPLHF. The DNA of the CDR3 is TGTGCCAGCAGCCTAGAAAGGACAGGGAATTCACCCCTCCACTTT.

The chain couples TRBV5-1 to TRBJ2-5; 11 positions agree with TRBD1. Germline-derived CDR1 and CDR2 are SGHRS and YFSETQ. Trimming took 3 bases from V and 4 from J; bases not matched to a gene: 5. This CDR3 comprises 15 residues. CDR3 DNA sequence: TGCGCCAGCAGCTCGGACAGGGGGCGCTCAGAGACCCAGTACTTC. Protein product: CASSSDRGRSETQYF.

This clone was recorded only once. The rearrangement uses TRBV19 and TRBJ1-5, with no clear D. Germline CDR1 and CDR2: LNHDA and SQIVND (reference sequence). This CDR3 has 14 amino acids. Trimming cost V 5 bases and J 4 bases, with 12 bases left between them. This CDR3 is CASSPAGLNQPQHF. The CDR3 DNA follows: TGTGCCAGTAGTCCGGCAGGATTAAATCAGCCCCAGCATTTT.

This chain connects TRBV5-1 to TRBJ1-1; a possible D gene is TRBD1 (5 bases). V lost 0 bases, J lost 0 bases, and 9 bases lay in between. Germline V gene data show CDR1 as SGHRS and CDR2 as YFSETQ. This CDR3 contains 15 residues. The CDR3 DNA follows: TGCGCCAGCAGCTTGGTGACAGATATGAACACTGAAGCTTTCTTT. Residues: CASSLVTDMNTEAFF.

The chain employs TRBV18 and TRBJ1-4; D gene unclear. Germline loops: CDR1 KGHSH, CDR2 LQKENI. The CDR3 has 16 residues. V was pared by 4 bases and J by 0 bases, with 12 bases between. CDR3 protein: CASSLIESSTNEKLFF. In DNA form, the CDR3 reads TGTGCCAGCTCACTAATAGAATCGTCAACTAATGAAAAACTGTTTTTT.

The V gene is TRBV4-1, the J gene TRBJ1-6, with D maybe TRBD1 (5 bases). The CDR3 sequence is 15 residues long. The germline CDR1 and CDR2 sequences are MGHRA and YSYEKL. The V end lost 1 base, the J end lost 14 bases, and 18 bases lay between the germline ends. Here the CDR3 reads CASSQGGEEDRSLHF. DNA for the CDR3: TGCGCCAGCAGCCAAGGGGGGGAGGAAGATCGTTCCCTCCACTTT.

This chain links TRBV11-3 with TRBJ2-2; a possible D gene is TRBD1 (6 bases). The CDR3 length is 15 residues. The V end was cut by 5 bases, the J end by 2 bases, with 12 bases between. Germline lookup yields CDR1 SGHNT and CDR2 YENEEA. The DNA for the CDR3 is TGTGCCAGCAGCACCGGGACACGAAACACCGGGGAGCTGTTTTTT. Translating gives CASSTGTRNTGELFF.

This chain connects TRBV5-4 to TRBJ1-2, with D perhaps matching TRBD1 (6 bases). The CDR3 covers 15 residues. The germline CDR1 and CDR2 sequences are SGHNT and YYREEE (reference sequence). Trimming left V 4 bases short and J 5 bases short, with 18 bases between. The CDR3 is CASSEGGVGGYGYTF. CDR3 DNA: TGTGCCAGCAGCGAGGGGGGGGTTGGCGGGTATGGCTACACCTTC.

This clone was picked up one time. V usage is TRBV4-1 and J usage is TRBJ2-5, with a weak D call TRBD1 (7 bases). The V gene lost 8 bases and the J gene lost 1 base, with 14 bases spanning the gap. CDR1 and CDR2 from the germline V gene are MGHRA and YSYEKL. The CDR3 covers 14 residues. The CDR3 bases are TGCGCCAGCGGTTCGGGGGACAGCCAAGAGACCCAGTACTTC. Its translation is CASGSGDSQETQYF.

In regard to this clone: Sequence at one end of the junction differs from germline and may be a read error. This chain uses TRBV5-6 with TRBJ2-7; D call uncertain. This CDR3 comprises 11 residues. Germline CDR1 reads SGHDT; CDR2 reads YYEEEE. The CDR3 protein is CASSLGADKNF. The CDR3 DNA follows: TGTGCCAGCAGCTTGGGGGCAGATAAGAACTTC.

Points on this clone: This same CDR3 is encoded by further DNA sequences in the sample. The chain recombines TRBV9 with TRBJ1-1, with 9 bases identical to TRBD1. CDR3 length equals 14 residues. Germline CDR1 is SGDLS and CDR2 is YYNGEE. V was pared by 3 bases and J by 5 bases, with 5 bases of the junction left unmatched. This CDR3 reads CASSGGTGLTEAFF. The CDR3 DNA is TGTGCCAGCAGCGGGGGGACAGGGCTTACTGAAGCTTTCTTT.